Sequencing of this T cell receptor (beta chain) was carried out in a study of vaccination and CD4 T cells after COVID-19. Study-level findings and limits: Vaccine-specific clones in convalescent patients were spike mono-reactive in 304 of 307 cases.

The germline V gene has CDR1 MNHEY and CDR2 SMNVEV (reference sequence). V lost 6 bases to trimming and J lost 8 bases; unmatched junction nucleotides: 4. The CDR3 contains 13 residues. Treatment meaning: approximately nine-day PBMC culture with coronavirus spike peptide pools or control peptides (ViraFEST assay). Alongside around 9.7 IU/ml IL-2 and 10 ug/ml peptide pools, PBMCs were cultured at some 1.9 million per well. Details on this clonotype: The antigen remains undetermined.

With the Oncomine TCR Beta short-read assay, DNA from cultured CD4+ T cells was sequenced. TCRdb re-called the PCR reads with MiXCR, one entry per CDR3 protein. This sample has about 9,100 distinct CDR3 sequences, with 60% found just once. The specimen was cultured CD4+ T cells from blood, collected after SARS-CoV-2 vaccination. The chain uses TRBV27 and TRBJ1-4; the match to TRBD1 covers 9 bases. This sequence originates from a human donor with COVID-19. In DNA, the CDR3 is TGTGCCAGCAGAGGGACAGGGCGAGAAAAACTGTTTTTT. Residues: CASRGTGREKLFF.